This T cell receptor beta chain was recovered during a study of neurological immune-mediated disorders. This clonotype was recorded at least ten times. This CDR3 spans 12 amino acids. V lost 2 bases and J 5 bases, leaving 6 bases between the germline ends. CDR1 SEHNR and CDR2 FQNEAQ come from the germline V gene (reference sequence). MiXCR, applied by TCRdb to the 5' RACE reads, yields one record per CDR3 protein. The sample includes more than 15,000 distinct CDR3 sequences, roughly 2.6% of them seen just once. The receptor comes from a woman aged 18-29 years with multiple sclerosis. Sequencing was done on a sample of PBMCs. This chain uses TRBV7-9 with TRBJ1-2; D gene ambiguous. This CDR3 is CASSLSQYGYTF. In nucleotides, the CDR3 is TGTGCCAGCAGCTTAAGCCAGTATGGCTACACCTTC. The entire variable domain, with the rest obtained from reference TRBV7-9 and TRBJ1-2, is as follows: DTGVSQNPRHKITKRGQNVTFRCDPISEHNRLYWYRQTLGQGPEFLTYFQNEAQLEKSRLLSDRFSAERPKGSFSTLEIQRTEQGDSAMYLCASSLSQYGYTFGSGTRLTVV.